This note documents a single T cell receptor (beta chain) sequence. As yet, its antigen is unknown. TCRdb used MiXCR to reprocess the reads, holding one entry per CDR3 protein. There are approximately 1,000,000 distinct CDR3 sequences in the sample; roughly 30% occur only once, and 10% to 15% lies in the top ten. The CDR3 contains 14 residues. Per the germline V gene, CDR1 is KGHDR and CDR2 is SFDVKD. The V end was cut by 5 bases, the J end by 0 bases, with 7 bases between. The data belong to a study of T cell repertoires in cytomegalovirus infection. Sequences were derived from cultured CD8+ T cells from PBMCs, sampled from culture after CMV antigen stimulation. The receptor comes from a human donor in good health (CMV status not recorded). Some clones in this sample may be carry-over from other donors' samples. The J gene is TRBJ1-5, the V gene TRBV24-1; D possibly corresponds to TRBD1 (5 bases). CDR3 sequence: CATSAGHSNQPQHF. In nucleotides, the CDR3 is TGTGCCACCAGTGCCGGACATAGCAATCAGCCCCAGCATTTT.